This T cell receptor (beta chain) is drawn from a study of T-cell memory formation after mild COVID-19. Points from the study as a whole: A balance of CD4 and CD8 characterized clones contracting day 15 to 85, whereas later expanders leaned CD4+.

The CDR3 has 15 amino acids. V was pared by 4 bases and J by 6 bases, with 7 bases of the junction left unmatched. Per germline, CDR1 LGHNA and CDR2 YNFKEQ. One entry per CDR3 protein, called by TCRdb with MiXCR from the 5' RACE reads. The data hold 250,000 to 300,000 distinct CDR3 sequences, with around 16% observed a single time. This clonotype was picked up many times. Its antigen remains unidentified. This chain links TRBV4-2 with TRBJ2-3; 10 bases map to TRBD2. The clonotype comes from a man between 18 and 35 years old who had mild COVID-19 (a few samples of this study predate the infection). Cell type and time point are not known. Sequencing was performed on PBMCs or a T cell subset sorted from them (not recorded which). Here the CDR3 DNA reads TGTGCCAGCAGCCGGGAGCGGGGGGGCCACGATACGCAGTATTTT. The encoded protein is CASSRERGGHDTQYF.